This TCR beta chain was captured by sequencing in a study of neurological immune-mediated disorders. This clonotype was seen ten or more times. Its antigen remains unknown. Germline lookup yields CDR1 KGHSH and CDR2 LQKENI. The CDR3 is 13 amino acids. Trimming stripped 6 bases from V and 7 bases from J, with 15 bases between. Study-wide points: When the repertoires were sorted by phylogenetic grouping, those of 18 of 34 multiple sclerosis patients ended up in one related-CDR3 cluster, a possible signature. Sharing of CDR3 amino acid sequences among expanded clones across subjects was absent, suggesting private repertoires in all groups.

TCRdb processed the 5' RACE reads anew with MiXCR; each CDR3 protein has one entry. The table has about 71,000 distinct CDR3 sequences, less than 5.5% seen once. This chain connects TRBV18 to TRBJ1-2; D may be TRBD1 (5 bases). Sequencing was performed on PBMCs. The sequence was collected from a young man with multiple sclerosis. Here the CDR3 reads CASSRDSGAGYTF. The CDR3 DNA follows: TGTGCCAGCTCCCGCGATAGTGGGGCTGGCTACACCTTC.